These T cell receptor beta chains were read from a single sample in a study of T cells in Graves' hyperthyroidism and ophthalmopathy. TCRdb re-derived calls from the multiplex PCR reads in MiXCR, one entry per CDR3 protein. The sample includes approximately 400,000 distinct CDR3 sequences, 11% to 15% of them seen just once. Sequencing was performed on blood. These receptors originate from a man between 45 and 60 years old with Graves' ophthalmopathy. CDR3s include the opening cysteine and the closing phenylalanine or tryptophan. The D gene is left open where the match is weak. Rows give clone size only sometimes, using once, few, many, or a class for an expanded clone.

V	D	size	J	DNA	CDR3
TRBV7-9	-	-	TRBJ1-4	TGTGCCAGCAGCAGATCGGACGGTGAAAAACTGTTTTTT	CASSRSDGEKLFF
TRBV7-9	TRBD1	many	TRBJ1-2	TGTGCCAGCAGCACCCTCGGGACAGCCTATGGCTACACCTTC	CASSTLGTAYGYTF
TRBV14	-	few	TRBJ1-6	TGTGCCAGCAGCCAAGACGTTTTGAACAATTCACCCCTCCACTTT	CASSQDVLNNSPLHF
TRBV24-1	TRBD2	many	TRBJ2-3	TGTGCCACCAGTGATTGGACTAGCGGGAGCACAGATACGCAGTATTTT	CATSDWTSGSTDTQYF
TRBV29-1	-	many	TRBJ2-7	TGCAGCGTGGGAAACTACGAGCAGTACTTC	CSVGNYEQYF
TRBV12-3/TRBV12-4	-	-	TRBJ1-2	TGTGCCAGCACCACCGACGGGCAGGGTGGCTACACCTTC	CASTTDGQGGYTF
TRBV19	-	many	TRBJ1-1	TGTGCCAGTAGTGTGGACGGGATGAACACTGAAGCTTTCTTT	CASSVDGMNTEAFF
TRBV3-1	TRBD2	many	TRBJ2-2	TGTGCCAGCAGCCCCCGGGCTAGCGGGAGTTCCGGGGAGCTGTTTTTT	CASSPRASGSSGELFF
TRBV5-1	-	many	TRBJ2-3	TGCGCCAGCAGCTTGGGGTACACCTTCAGCGTGGCAGATACGCAGTATTTT	CASSLGYTFSVADTQYF
TRBV6-6	-	few	TRBJ1-1	TGTGCCAGCAGTTACACTTATGACAGTGAAGCTTTCTTT	CASSYTYDSEAFF
TRBV9	-	-	TRBJ2-3	TGTGCCAGCAGCGCAATGACCGTGTCAACAGATACGCAGTATTTT	CASSAMTVSTDTQYF
TRBV29-1	-	-	TRBJ2-3	TGCAGCGTTAGACCAGCGGGCACAGATACGCAGTATTTT	CSVRPAGTDTQYF
TRBV20-1	-	many	TRBJ1-5	TGCAGTGCTAGTCGGACCGCTAATAGCAATCAGCCCCAGCATTTT	CSASRTANSNQPQHF
TRBV12-3/TRBV12-4	-	-	TRBJ1-2	TGTGCCAGCAGTTTAGGTGGAGTTCTCTATGGCTACACCTTC	CASSLGGVLYGYTF
TRBV6-1	-	many	TRBJ1-2	TGTGCCAGCAGTGAAGCGGACGTGGGCCGGGGCTACACCTTC	CASSEADVGRGYTF
TRBV10-3	-	-	TRBJ2-7	TGTGCCATCAGTGAGTCCGCGACTCCGTACGAGCAGTACTTC	CAISESATPYEQYF
TRBV6-6	TRBD2	-	TRBJ2-3	TGTGCCAGCAGTTACCTAGCGGGAGGGCCTACAGATACGCAGTATTTT	CASSYLAGGPTDTQYF
TRBV30	-	few	TRBJ1-1	TGTGCCTGGAGTGCATCCGGGGGTAACACTGAAGCTTTCTTT	CAWSASGGNTEAFF
TRBV10-3	-	-	TRBJ2-5	TGTGCCATCGGTCTCCGGGATAGAACTGTCGAGACCCAGTACTTC	CAIGLRDRTVETQYF
TRBV7-9	-	many	TRBJ1-4	TGTGCCAGCAGCTTAGTCACAGTACCTGATGAAAAACTGTTTTTT	CASSLVTVPDEKLFF
TRBV27	-	few	TRBJ1-3	TGTGCCAGCACAGGAGGGCCGATAAGAGGATCTGGAAACACCATATATTTT	CASTGGPIRGSGNTIYF
TRBV20-1	-	many	TRBJ2-7	TGCAGTGCTAGAAACCCAAGCGGACCATCCTACGAGCAGTACTTC	CSARNPSGPSYEQYF
TRBV24-1	-	few	TRBJ2-1	TGTGCCAGCCAATTCCAGGGAAATGAGCAGTTCTTC	CASQFQGNEQFF
TRBV19	TRBD1	-	TRBJ1-5	TGTGCCAGTAGTATAGATCGGGCGCGAACAGGGGTGGCTTTGTCCCAGCATTTT	CASSIDRARTGVALSQHF
TRBV20-1	-	many	TRBJ2-3	TGCAGTGCTCCTACCGGGGGTGCAGATACGCAGTATTTT	CSAPTGGADTQYF
TRBV11-2	-	many	TRBJ2-3	TGTGCCACCCGGCGGCCCAGCACAGATACGCAGTATTTT	CATRRPSTDTQYF
TRBV25-1	TRBD1	-	TRBJ1-1	TGTGCCAGCAGAAGGGGGACAGGGTGGACTGAAGCTTTCTTT	CASRRGTGWTEAFF
TRBV7-9	-	many	TRBJ2-3	TGTGCCAGCAGCTTATCGGTTGGGCAGCCGTCCACAGATACGCAGTATTTT	CASSLSVGQPSTDTQYF
TRBV20-1	TRBD1	many	TRBJ2-7	TGCAGTGCTAGTGCGCGACAGGGAAAATCGTCCGAGCAGTACTTC	CSASARQGKSSEQYF
TRBV29-1	TRBD2	few	TRBJ2-1	TGCAGCGTTGAAGGAGGGGCTAGCGGGCTCTACAATGAGCAGTTCTTC	CSVEGGASGLYNEQFF
TRBV29-1	TRBD1	many	TRBJ2-7	TGCAGCGTTGAATTACAAACAGGGGGCTCCAACTACGAGCAGTACTTC	CSVELQTGGSNYEQYF
TRBV11-2	TRBD2	many	TRBJ2-1	TGTGCCAGCAGCTTAAGGACTAGCGGCAATGAGCAGTTCTTC	CASSLRTSGNEQFF
TRBV5-6	-	many	TRBJ1-1	TGTGCCAGCAGCTTGGGAGGGAATGGGAACACTGAAGCTTTCTTT	CASSLGGNGNTEAFF
TRBV6-1	-	many	TRBJ2-1	TGTGCCAGCACCACGACGGGGGGCGAATACAATGAGCAGTTCTTC	CASTTTGGEYNEQFF
TRBV29-1	-	-	TRBJ1-2	TGCAGCGTTGAAGATCGGAACCCTTTGGCCTATGGCTACACCTTC	CSVEDRNPLAYGYTF
TRBV12-3/TRBV12-4	TRBD1	once	TRBJ1-1	TGTGCCTGCAGGGACGACAGGGGTGGGGCTGAAGCTTTCTTT	CACRDDRGGAEAFF
TRBV3-1	-	many	TRBJ2-5	TGTGCCAGCTGCCACGGGACCCAAGAGACCCAGTACTTC	CASCHGTQETQYF
TRBV4-1	-	few	TRBJ2-7	TGCGCCAGCAGCCAAGTATCGGGACAAACTTTAAGCCCCTACGAGCAGTACTTC	CASSQVSGQTLSPYEQYF
TRBV20-1	TRBD1	many	TRBJ2-7	TGCAGTGCTAGACCGGGACAGGGGTACGACGAGCAGTACTTC	CSARPGQGYDEQYF
TRBV19	TRBD2	-	TRBJ2-1	TGTGCCAGTAGTATTAGGCGGGAGAGCTACAATGAGCAGTTCTTC	CASSIRRESYNEQFF
TRBV7-9	-	many	TRBJ2-1	TGTGCCAGCAGCCCAGCTGGAGCGGCCTACAATGAGCAGTTCTTC	CASSPAGAAYNEQFF
TRBV29-1	TRBD1	many	TRBJ2-1	TGCAGCGTTAGAAAGGGGACAGATTACAATGAGCAGTTCTTC	CSVRKGTDYNEQFF
TRBV3-1	-	many	TRBJ1-2	TGTGCCAGCAGCCAAGCTGGCCGGCCCGTTGGCTACACCTTC	CASSQAGRPVGYTF
TRBV5-1	-	-	TRBJ2-1	TGCGCCAGCAGCCTTGAGAGGCGGGGAATAGATGAGCAGTTCTTC	CASSLERRGIDEQFF
TRBV29-1	-	many	TRBJ1-5	TGCAGCGTTGAGGCAGGGGCAGGTCAGCCCCAGCATTTT	CSVEAGAGQPQHF
TRBV19	-	-	TRBJ1-1	TGTGCCAGTATACCGACAAGAATGAACACTGAAGCTTTCTTT	CASIPTRMNTEAFF
TRBV5-1	-	-	TRBJ2-2	TGCGCCAGCAGCTTGGCTCCAAAGAACACCGGGGAGCTGTTTTTT	CASSLAPKNTGELFF
TRBV11-3	TRBD2	many	TRBJ2-7	TGTGCCAGCAGCAGAGCGGGAAACGAGCAGTACTTC	CASSRAGNEQYF
TRBV20-1	-	-	TRBJ2-2	TGCAGTGCTAGAGGACTCGGCTCAGGGTTCCCCGGGGAGCTGTTTTTT	CSARGLGSGFPGELFF
TRBV28	-	-	TRBJ2-1	TGTGCCAGCCGGGCCTACAATGAGCAGTTCTTC	CASRAYNEQFF
TRBV6-1	-	many	TRBJ1-6	TGTGCCAGCAGTAACAGGGATTTGGGTTATAATTCACCCCTCCACTTT	CASSNRDLGYNSPLHF
TRBV7-9	-	many	TRBJ2-1	TGTGCCAGCAAAGGGGACTCCTACAATGAGCAGTTCTTC	CASKGDSYNEQFF
TRBV10-1	TRBD2	-	TRBJ2-3	TGCGCCAGCAGTGATGGCGGGAGAGGTGGCACAGATACGCAGTATTTT	CASSDGGRGGTDTQYF
TRBV28	TRBD1	many	TRBJ1-2	TGTGCCAGCAGCTTCCTACCCCAGACAGGGAGGGGAAACTATGGCTACACCTTC	CASSFLPQTGRGNYGYTF
TRBV10-3	-	few	TRBJ2-5	TGTGCCTCCCGGGAGTTAGAGACCCAGTACTTC	CASRELETQYF
TRBV14	-	few	TRBJ1-6	TGTGCCAGCAGCCTACTCCGCGGGAATTCACCCCTCCACTTT	CASSLLRGNSPLHF
TRBV28	TRBD2	many	TRBJ2-3	TGTGCCAGCAGGCCGGGACTAACCACAGATACGCAGTATTTT	CASRPGLTTDTQYF
TRBV15	TRBD1	few	TRBJ1-1	TGTGCCACCAGCGGGGACAGTGGTTGGACTGAAGCTTTCTTT	CATSGDSGWTEAFF
TRBV5-1	-	few	TRBJ2-7	TGCGCCAGCGCAATAGGAGGGAACTACGAGCAGTACTTC	CASAIGGNYEQYF